Below are 18 T cell receptor beta chains sequenced from a single sample in a study of T cell clonotyping in hematopoietic cell transplantation. Method: immunoSEQ multiplex PCR; TCRdb's copy keeps in-frame clones and lacks some. The table includes 5,500 to 7,000 clones, approximately 91% detected once. Specimen: peripheral blood mononuclear cells, collected 100 days after allogeneic stem cell transplant. These receptors were taken from a female patient in her fifties who had an allogeneic stem cell transplant from a related donor, so the T cells may come from the graft donor. Some clones in this sample may be carry-over from other donors' samples.

The chain has TRBV7-2 and TRBJ2-2, with D uncertain. The CDR3 runs 14 residues. V dropped 3 bases and J dropped 5 bases, with 10 bases sitting between them. CDR1 is SGHTA and CDR2 is FQGNSA in the germline V gene. CDR3 protein: CASSLRLGTGELFF. In nucleotides, the CDR3 is TGTGCCAGCAGCTTGAGACTGGGGACCGGGGAGCTGTTTTTT.

The V and J genes are TRBV28 and TRBJ2-7; D may be TRBD2 (6 bases). The CDR3 totals 13 residues. The germline V and J ends were trimmed by 4 bases and 0 bases, with 7 bases remaining between them. CDR1 and CDR2 (germline): MDHEN, SYDVKM. The CDR3 is CASSYGSSYEQYF. Written as DNA, the CDR3 is TGTGCCAGCAGTTACGGGAGCTCCTACGAGCAGTACTTC.

The chain combines TRBV5-4 with TRBJ2-1, with a weak D call TRBD1 (6 bases). Germline CDR1 is SGHNT and CDR2 is YYREEE (reference sequence). The CDR3 contains 17 residues. Trimming stripped 1 base from V and 3 bases from J, with 17 bases between. CDR3 residues: CASSLQQGPGFYNEQFF. Here the CDR3 DNA reads TGTGCCAGCAGCTTGCAACAGGGCCCTGGGTTCTACAATGAGCAGTTCTTC.

The V and J genes are TRBV4-3 and TRBJ1-1, with TRBD1 as a possible D gene (6 bases). CDR3 length equals 15 residues. The V end was cut by 1 base, the J end by 5 bases, with 14 bases between. Per the germline V gene, CDR1 is LGHNA and CDR2 is YSLEER. CDR3 bases: TGCGCCAGCAGCCAAGGGGTCGGGGGCGGGACTGAAGCTTTCTTT. Its protein is CASSQGVGGGTEAFF.

CDR3 nucleotides: TGTGCCAGCAGTGTCCGGGACAGGGGAGAGGGTCAGCCCCAGCATTTT. Amino acid sequence: CASSVRDRGEGQPQHF. The chain couples TRBV6-1 to TRBJ1-5; 10 bases fit TRBD1. The CDR3 consists of 16 residues. The germline CDR1 and CDR2 sequences are MNHNS and SASEGT. The V and J ends lost 4 bases and 6 bases, in that order; junction bases with no gene match: 9.

This rearrangement joins TRBV7-2 to TRBJ1-2; 10 bases agree with TRBD1. The length of the CDR3 is 16 residues. The germline V gene has CDR1 SGHTA and CDR2 FQGNSA. V lost 4 bases to trimming and J lost 6 bases; unmatched junction nucleotides: 11. As DNA, the CDR3 is TGTGCCAGCAGCTCTACCGTGGGACAGGGGACACATGGCTACACCTTC. It is translated as CASSSTVGQGTHGYTF.

The chain links TRBV29-1 to TRBJ1-5, with 8 bases identical to TRBD1. With V trimmed by 4 bases and J by 7 bases, 9 bases remained unmatched. Germline lookup yields CDR1 SQVTM and CDR2 ANQGSEA. The CDR3 sequence is 14 residues long. CDR3 amino acids: CSVALQGAGQPQHF. The DNA for the CDR3 is TGCAGCGTTGCGCTCCAGGGGGCAGGGCAGCCCCAGCATTTT.

Details on this clone: Other DNA sequences in this sample translate to the same CDR3. The CDR3 DNA reads TGCAGTGCTAGAGAGGGTGGCTACACCTTC. It yields the protein CSAREGGYTF. The chain joins TRBV20-1 to TRBJ1-2; D is undetermined. Trimming pared 0 bases from V and 7 bases from J, leaving 3 bases between. CDR1 is DFQATT and CDR2 is SNEGSKA in the germline V gene (reference sequence). This CDR3 has 10 amino acids.

This clone has only one observation. The gene calls are TRBV9 and TRBJ2-7; a possible D gene is TRBD1 (6 bases). Trimming stripped 4 bases from V and 6 bases from J, with 17 bases between. Germline CDR1 SGDLS, CDR2 YYNGEE. The CDR3 is 14 residues long. The CDR3 DNA follows: TGTGCCAGCAGCCTGCAGGGGTCCTACGGCGAGCAGTACTTC. Its protein is CASSLQGSYGEQYF.

This clone came up once. The chain is built from TRBV9 and TRBJ2-7, with unresolved D. CDR3 length equals 11 residues. Trimming took off 4 bases at V and 7 bases at J, with 9 bases between the two ends. CDR1 SGDLS and CDR2 YYNGEE come from the germline V gene. The CDR3: CASSSDGEQYF. The CDR3 coding sequence is TGTGCCAGCAGCTCCGACGGGGAGCAGTACTTC.

V and J are TRBV29-1 and TRBJ1-4, with 7 positions matching TRBD1. This CDR3 has 12 amino acids. Germline V gene lookup returns CDR1 SQVTM and CDR2 ANQGSEA. V was clipped by 6 bases and J by 10 bases; unmatched bases: 8. The CDR3 is CSVGDSSGKLFF. DNA for the CDR3: TGCAGCGTGGGGGACAGCAGCGGAAAACTGTTTTTT.

V usage is TRBV2 and J usage is TRBJ2-7, with 7 bases identical to TRBD2. The CDR3 runs 14 residues. V was clipped by 6 bases and J by 2 bases; unmatched bases: 7. Per germline, CDR1 SNHLY and CDR2 FYNNEI. In nucleotides, the CDR3 is TGTGCCAGCAGAAATGGACTAGTCGCCTACGAGCAGTACTTC. Encoded protein: CASRNGLVAYEQYF.

This chain connects TRBV5-4 to TRBJ1-2; unclear D gene. CDR1 is SGHNT, CDR2 YYREEE, per germline (reference sequence). With 0 bases removed from V and 7 bases from J, the gap between germline ends came to 10 bases. The CDR3 sequence is 13 residues long. CDR3 bases: TGTGCCAGCAGCTTGGTCGGGGAGGGTGGCTACACCTTC. Amino acids: CASSLVGEGGYTF. Together with reference TRBV5-4 and TRBJ1-2, the CDR3 gives the full variable domain: ETGVTQSPTHLIKTRGQQVTLRCSSQSGHNTVSWYQQALGQGPQFIFQYYREEENGRGNFPPRFSGLQFPNYSSELNVNALELDDSALYLCASSLVGEGGYTFGSGTRLTVV.

V is TRBV11-3 and J is TRBJ2-7; no firm D call. The CDR3 is made up of 12 amino acids. CDR1 and CDR2 (germline): SGHNT, YENEEA. With 6 bases removed from V and 2 bases from J, the gap between germline ends came to 8 bases. CDR3 sequence reads: CASSDGPYEQYF. CDR3 DNA: TGTGCCAGCAGTGACGGACCCTACGAGCAGTACTTC.

This chain connects TRBV27 to TRBJ2-7; D remains unclear. The CDR3 extends over 15 amino acids. Germline V gene sequence: CDR1 MNHEY, CDR2 SMNVEV (reference sequence). V was trimmed by 2 bases and J by 3 bases, leaving 14 bases between them. The CDR3: CASSLQSDPFYEQYF. CDR3 DNA: TGTGCCAGCAGTTTACAGTCGGACCCCTTCTACGAGCAGTACTTC.

This sequence joins TRBV9 and TRBJ1-6; TRBD1 might be the D (5 bases). The V end lost 6 bases, the J end lost 0 bases, and 13 bases lay between the germline ends. CDR3 size: 16 residues. Germline loops: CDR1 SGDLS, CDR2 YYNGEE. The CDR3 is CASTREGSSYNSPLHF. The CDR3, as DNA: TGTGCCAGCACCAGGGAAGGTAGCTCCTATAATTCACCCCTCCACTTT.

The V gene is TRBV5-1, the J gene TRBJ1-3, with TRBD1 as a possible D gene (5 bases). The germline V gene encodes CDR1 SGHRS and CDR2 YFSETQ. The CDR3 runs to 18 residues. The germline V and J ends were trimmed by 1 base and 4 bases, with 21 bases remaining between them. CDR3 nucleotide sequence: TGCGCCAGCAGCTTGACAATCCCTACCGGGACCTGGGGAAACACCATATATTTT. It yields the protein CASSLTIPTGTWGNTIYF.

The V call is TRBV9, the J call TRBJ2-5, with 8 bases that match TRBD2. The CDR3 has 17 residues. Germline values: CDR1 SGDLS, CDR2 YYNGEE. The V and J ends lost 0 bases and 3 bases, in that order; junction bases with no gene match: 10. The CDR3 spells CASSVAGGPGGEETQYF. The CDR3 DNA reads TGTGCCAGCAGCGTAGCTGGCGGACCGGGGGGGGAAGAGACCCAGTACTTC.